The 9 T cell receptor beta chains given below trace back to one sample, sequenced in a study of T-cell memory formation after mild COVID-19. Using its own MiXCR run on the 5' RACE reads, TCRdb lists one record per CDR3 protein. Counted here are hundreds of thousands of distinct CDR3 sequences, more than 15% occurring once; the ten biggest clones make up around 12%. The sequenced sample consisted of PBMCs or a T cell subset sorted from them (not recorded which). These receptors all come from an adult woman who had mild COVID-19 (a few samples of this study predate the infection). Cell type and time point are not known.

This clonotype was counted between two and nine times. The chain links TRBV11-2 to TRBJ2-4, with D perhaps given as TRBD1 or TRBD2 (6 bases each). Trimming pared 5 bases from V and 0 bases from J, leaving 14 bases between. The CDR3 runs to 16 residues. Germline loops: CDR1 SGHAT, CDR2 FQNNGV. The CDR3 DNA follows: TGTGCCAGCAGCCCCAGGTGGGGGGCAGCCAAAAACATTCAGTACTTC. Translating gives CASSPRWGAAKNIQYF.

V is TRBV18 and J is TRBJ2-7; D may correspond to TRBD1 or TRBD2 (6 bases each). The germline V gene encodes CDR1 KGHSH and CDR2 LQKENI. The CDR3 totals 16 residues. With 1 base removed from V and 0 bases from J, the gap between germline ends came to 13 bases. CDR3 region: CASSPLFGGSSYEQYF. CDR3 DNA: TGTGCCAGCTCACCACTTTTCGGGGGCAGCTCCTACGAGCAGTACTTC.

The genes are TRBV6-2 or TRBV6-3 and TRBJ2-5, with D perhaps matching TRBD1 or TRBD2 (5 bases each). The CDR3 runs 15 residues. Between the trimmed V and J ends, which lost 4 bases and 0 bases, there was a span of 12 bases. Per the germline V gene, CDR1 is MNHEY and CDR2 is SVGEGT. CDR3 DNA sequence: TGTGCCAGCAGTTCCGGGACCGAGGACCAAGAGACCCAGTACTTC. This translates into CASSSGTEDQETQYF.

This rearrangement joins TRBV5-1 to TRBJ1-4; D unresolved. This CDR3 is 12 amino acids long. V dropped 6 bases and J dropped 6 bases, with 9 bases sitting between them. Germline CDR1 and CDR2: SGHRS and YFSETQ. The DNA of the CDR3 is TGCGCCAGCACGGGGAGAGATGAAAAACTGTTTTTT. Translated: CASTGRDEKLFF. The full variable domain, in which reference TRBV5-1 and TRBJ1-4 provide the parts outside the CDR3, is KAGVTQTPRYLIKTRGQQVTLSCSPISGHRSVSWYQQTPGQGLQFLFEYFSETQRNKGNFPGRFSGRQFSNSRSEMNVSTLELGDSALYLCASTGRDEKLFFGSGTQLSVL.

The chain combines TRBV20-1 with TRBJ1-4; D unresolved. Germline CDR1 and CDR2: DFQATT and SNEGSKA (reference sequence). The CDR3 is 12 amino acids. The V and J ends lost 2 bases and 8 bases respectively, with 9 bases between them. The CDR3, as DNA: TGCAGTGCTAGACCGGGTTCCGAAAAACTGTTTTTT. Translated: CSARPGSEKLFF.

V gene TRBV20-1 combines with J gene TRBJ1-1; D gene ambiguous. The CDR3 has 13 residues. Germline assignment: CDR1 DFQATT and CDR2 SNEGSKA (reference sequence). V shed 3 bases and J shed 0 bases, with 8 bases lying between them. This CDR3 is CSASQDMNTEAFF. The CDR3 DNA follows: TGCAGTGCTAGCCAGGATATGAACACTGAAGCTTTCTTT.

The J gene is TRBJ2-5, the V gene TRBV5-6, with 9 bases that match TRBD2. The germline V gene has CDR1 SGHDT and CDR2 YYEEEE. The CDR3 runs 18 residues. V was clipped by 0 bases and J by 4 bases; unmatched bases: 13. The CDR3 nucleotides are TGTGCCAGCAGCTTGGGAAACCTAGCGGGGCTAAGGGGAGAGACCCAGTACTTC. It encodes CASSLGNLAGLRGETQYF.

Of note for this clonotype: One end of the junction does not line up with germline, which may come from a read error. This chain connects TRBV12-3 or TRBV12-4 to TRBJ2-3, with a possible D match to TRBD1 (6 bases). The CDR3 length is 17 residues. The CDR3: CASSWKANHGRTDAQYF. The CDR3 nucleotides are TGTGCCAGCAGTTGGAAAGCAAACCACGGAAGGACAGATGCGCAGTATTTT.

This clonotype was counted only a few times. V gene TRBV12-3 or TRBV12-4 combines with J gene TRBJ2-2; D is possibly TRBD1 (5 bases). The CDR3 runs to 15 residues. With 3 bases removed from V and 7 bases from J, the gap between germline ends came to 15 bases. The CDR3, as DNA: TGTGCCAGCAGTTTCGGTCAGGGTAATGGCGGGGAGCTGTTTTTT. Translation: CASSFGQGNGGELFF.